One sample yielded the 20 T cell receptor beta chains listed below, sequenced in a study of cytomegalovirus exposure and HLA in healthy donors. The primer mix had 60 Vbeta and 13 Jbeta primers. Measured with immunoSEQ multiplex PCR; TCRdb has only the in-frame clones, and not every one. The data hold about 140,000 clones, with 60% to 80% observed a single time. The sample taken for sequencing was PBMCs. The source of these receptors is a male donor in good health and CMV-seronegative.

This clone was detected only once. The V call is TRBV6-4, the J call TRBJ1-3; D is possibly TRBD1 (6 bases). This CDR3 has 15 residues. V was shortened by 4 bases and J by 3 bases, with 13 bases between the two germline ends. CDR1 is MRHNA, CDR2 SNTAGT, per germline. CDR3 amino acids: CASSAPRTDGNTIYF. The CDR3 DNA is TGTGCCAGCAGTGCCCCCCGGACAGATGGAAACACCATATATTTT.

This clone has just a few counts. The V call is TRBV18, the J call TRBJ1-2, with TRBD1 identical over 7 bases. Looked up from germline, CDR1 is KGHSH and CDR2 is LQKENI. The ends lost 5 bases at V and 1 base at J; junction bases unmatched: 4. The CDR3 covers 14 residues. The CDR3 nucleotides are TGTGCCAGCTCAGGGACAGCTGTTAACTATGGCTACACCTTC. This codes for CASSGTAVNYGYTF.

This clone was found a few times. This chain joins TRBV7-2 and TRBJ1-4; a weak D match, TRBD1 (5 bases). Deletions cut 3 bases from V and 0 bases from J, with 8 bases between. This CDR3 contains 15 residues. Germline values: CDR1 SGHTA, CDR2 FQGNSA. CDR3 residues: CASSLEGTTNEKLFF. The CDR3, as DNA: TGTGCCAGCAGCTTGGAGGGGACAACTAATGAAAAACTGTTTTTT.

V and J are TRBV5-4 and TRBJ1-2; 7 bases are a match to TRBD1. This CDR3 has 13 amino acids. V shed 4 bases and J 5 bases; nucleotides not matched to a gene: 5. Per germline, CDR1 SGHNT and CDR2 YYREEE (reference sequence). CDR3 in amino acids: CASSATGDYGYTF. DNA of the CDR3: TGTGCCAGCAGCGCTACAGGGGATTATGGCTACACCTTC. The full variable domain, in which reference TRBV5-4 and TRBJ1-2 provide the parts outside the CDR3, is ETGVTQSPTHLIKTRGQQVTLRCSSQSGHNTVSWYQQALGQGPQFIFQYYREEENGRGNFPPRFSGLQFPNYSSELNVNALELDDSALYLCASSATGDYGYTFGSGTRLTVV.

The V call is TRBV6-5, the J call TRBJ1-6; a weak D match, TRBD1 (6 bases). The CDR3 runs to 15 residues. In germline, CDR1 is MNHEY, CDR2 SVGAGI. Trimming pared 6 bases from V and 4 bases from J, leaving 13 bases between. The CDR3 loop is CASRGQTGYNSPLHF. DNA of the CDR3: TGTGCCAGCAGGGGTCAGACAGGTTATAATTCACCCCTCCACTTT.

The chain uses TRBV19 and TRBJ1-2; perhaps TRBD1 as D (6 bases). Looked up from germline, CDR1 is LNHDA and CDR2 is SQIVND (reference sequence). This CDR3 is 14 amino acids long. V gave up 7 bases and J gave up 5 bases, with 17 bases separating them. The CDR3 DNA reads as TGTGCCAGTACCCAGCAGGGGAAGAGGTATGGCTACACCTTC. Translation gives CASTQQGKRYGYTF.

This chain's CDR3 is CASRSIAGGQYEQYF. The CDR3 region has the DNA TGCGCCAGCCGGTCGATAGCGGGGGGGCAGTACGAGCAGTACTTC. The chain couples TRBV5-1 to TRBJ2-7; TRBD2 agrees at 11 bases. This CDR3 contains 15 residues. Germline V lookup: CDR1 SGHRS, CDR2 YFSETQ. Trimming removed 7 bases from V and 4 bases from J; junction bases left unmatched: 10.

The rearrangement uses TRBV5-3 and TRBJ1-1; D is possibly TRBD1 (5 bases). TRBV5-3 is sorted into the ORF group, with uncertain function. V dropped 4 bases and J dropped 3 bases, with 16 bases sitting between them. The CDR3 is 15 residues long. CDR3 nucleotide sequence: TGTGCCAGAAGCGGCCCACAGGAGATATACACTGAAGCTTTCTTT. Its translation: CARSGPQEIYTEAFF.

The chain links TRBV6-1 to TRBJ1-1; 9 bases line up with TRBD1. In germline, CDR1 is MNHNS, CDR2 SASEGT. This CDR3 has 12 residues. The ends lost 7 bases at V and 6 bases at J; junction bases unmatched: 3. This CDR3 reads CASKDRGAEAFF. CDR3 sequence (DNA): TGTGCCAGCAAGGACAGGGGCGCTGAAGCTTTCTTT.

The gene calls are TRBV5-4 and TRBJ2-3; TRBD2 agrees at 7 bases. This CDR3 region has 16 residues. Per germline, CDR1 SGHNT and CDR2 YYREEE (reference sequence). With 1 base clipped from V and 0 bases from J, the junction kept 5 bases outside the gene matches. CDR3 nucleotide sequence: TGTGCCAGCAGCTTGTTCGGGGGAGGGAGCACAGATACGCAGTATTTT. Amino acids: CASSLFGGGSTDTQYF.

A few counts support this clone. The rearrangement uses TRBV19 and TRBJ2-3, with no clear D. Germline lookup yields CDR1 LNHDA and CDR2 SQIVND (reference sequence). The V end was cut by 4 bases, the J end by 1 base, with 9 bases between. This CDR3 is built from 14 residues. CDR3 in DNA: TGTGCCAGTAGTAGTACGGTGGGCACAGATACGCAGTATTTT. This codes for CASSSTVGTDTQYF.

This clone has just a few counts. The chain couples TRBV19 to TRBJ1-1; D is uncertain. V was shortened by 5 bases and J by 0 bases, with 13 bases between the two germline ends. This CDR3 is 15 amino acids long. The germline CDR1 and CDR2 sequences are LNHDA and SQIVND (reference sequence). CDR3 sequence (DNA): TGTGCCAGTAGTCCTGAACACCGAATGAACACTGAAGCTTTCTTT. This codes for CASSPEHRMNTEAFF. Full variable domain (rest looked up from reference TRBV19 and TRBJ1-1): DGGITQSPKYLFRKEGQNVTLSCEQNLNHDAMYWYRQDPGQGLRLIYYSQIVNDFQKGDIAEGYSVSREKKESFPLTVTSAQKNPTAFYLCASSPEHRMNTEAFFGQGTRLTVV.

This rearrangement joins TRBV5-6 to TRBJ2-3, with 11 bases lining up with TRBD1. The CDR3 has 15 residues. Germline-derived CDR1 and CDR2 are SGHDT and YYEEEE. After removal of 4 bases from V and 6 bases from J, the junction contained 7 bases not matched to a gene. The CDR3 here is CASSLGQGALDTQYF. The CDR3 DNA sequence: TGTGCCAGCAGCCTAGGACAGGGGGCACTCGATACGCAGTATTTT.

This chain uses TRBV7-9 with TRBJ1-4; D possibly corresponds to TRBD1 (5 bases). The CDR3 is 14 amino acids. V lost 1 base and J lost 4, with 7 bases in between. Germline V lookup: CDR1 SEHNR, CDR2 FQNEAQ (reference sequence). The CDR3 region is CASSLGQRNEKLFF. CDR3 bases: TGTGCCAGCAGCTTAGGACAGCGTAATGAAAAACTGTTTTTT.

CDR3: CASSAVGARETQYF. CDR3 coding DNA: TGTGCCAGCAGTGCGGTGGGGGCTAGGGAGACCCAGTACTTC. This chain links TRBV25-1 with TRBJ2-5; possible D gene TRBD1, 6 bases. The CDR3 loop spans 14 amino acids. With 4 bases removed from V and 5 bases from J, the gap between germline ends came to 14 bases. Germline V gene data show CDR1 as MGHDK and CDR2 as SYGVNS.

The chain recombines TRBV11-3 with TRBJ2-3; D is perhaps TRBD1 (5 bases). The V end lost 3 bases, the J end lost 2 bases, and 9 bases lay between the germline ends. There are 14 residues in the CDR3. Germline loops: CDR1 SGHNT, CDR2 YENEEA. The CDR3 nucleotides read TGTGCCAGCAGCTTGGGCAGGGACACAGATACGCAGTATTTT. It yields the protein CASSLGRDTDTQYF.

The CDR3 DNA reads as TGTGCCAGCAGGGGGGCGGTGAACACTGAAGCTTTCTTT. Translating it yields CASRGAVNTEAFF. The genes are TRBV7-2 and TRBJ1-1; TRBD1 might be the D (6 bases). This CDR3 region has 13 residues. The germline V gene has CDR1 SGHTA and CDR2 FQGNSA. Trimming shortened V by 6 bases and J by 0 bases, and 8 bases separated the two germline ends.

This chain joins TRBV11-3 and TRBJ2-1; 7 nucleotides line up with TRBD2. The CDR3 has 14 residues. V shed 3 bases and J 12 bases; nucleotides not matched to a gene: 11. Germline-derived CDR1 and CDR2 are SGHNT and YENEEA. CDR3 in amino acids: CASSFGTTSAGQFF. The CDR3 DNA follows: TGTGCCAGCAGCTTCGGGACTACCTCCGCGGGGCAGTTCTTC.

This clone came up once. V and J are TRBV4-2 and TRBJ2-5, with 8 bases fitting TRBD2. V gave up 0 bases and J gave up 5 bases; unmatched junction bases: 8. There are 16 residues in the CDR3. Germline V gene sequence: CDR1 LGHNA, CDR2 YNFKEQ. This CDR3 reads CASSQDSGGAVETQYF. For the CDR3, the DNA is TGTGCCAGCAGCCAAGATTCGGGGGGGGCAGTGGAGACCCAGTACTTC.

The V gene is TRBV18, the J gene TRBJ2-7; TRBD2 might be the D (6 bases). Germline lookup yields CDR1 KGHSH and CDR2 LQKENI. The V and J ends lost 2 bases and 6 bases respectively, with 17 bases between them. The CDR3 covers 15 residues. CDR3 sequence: CASSPASLRGTEQYF. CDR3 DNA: TGTGCCAGCTCACCAGCTAGTCTGCGGGGTACCGAGCAGTACTTC.